The clone carrying this T cell receptor (beta chain) showed up just once. It was autoimmune disease history or systemic immunosuppression that excluded patients. Libraries were prepared by immunoSEQ multiplex PCR; TCRdb keeps only in-frame clonotypes and omits some of them. The sample lists tens of thousands of clones, 80% to 90% seen once, with approximately 0.54% in the top ten. The record originates from a study of OX40 agonist ivuxolimab in advanced cancers. The germline V gene encodes CDR1 LGHNA and CDR2 YSLEER. The V end lost 3 bases, the J end lost 4 bases, and 10 bases lay between the germline ends. The CDR3 contains 13 residues.

Source: CD4+ or CD8+ T cells sorted from blood, taken in a trial of the OX40 agonist ivuxolimab. This chain connects TRBV4-3 to TRBJ2-7; D possibly corresponds to TRBD1 (6 bases). The receptor was isolated from an adult with an advanced solid tumor such as melanoma, head and neck, liver or kidney cancer. The DNA for the CDR3 is TGCGCCAGCAGCCATGACGGACAGTACGAGCAGTACTTC. Residues: CASSHDGQYEQYF.